This TCR beta chain was identified in a study of identical twins. Trimming pared 6 bases from V and 0 bases from J, leaving 15 bases between. The CDR3 length is 16 residues. The germline gives CDR1 MNHNS, CDR2 SASEGT. Healthy Caucasians alone served as donors. This clonotype was seen ten or more times. From the 5' RACE reads, TCRdb called clonotypes with MiXCR, one entry per CDR3 protein. Counted here are 500,000 to 550,000 distinct CDR3 sequences, about 20% occurring once; the ten biggest clones make up about 0.48%. The sample was also reused in another study, on yellow fever vaccine responses in identical twins.

This TCR was recovered from a woman aged 18-29 years in good health. The chain couples TRBV6-1 to TRBJ2-1; D may be TRBD2 (6 bases). The sample was CD4+ T cells sorted from blood. CDR3 sequence reads: CASREGIKSSYNEQFF. DNA for the CDR3: TGTGCCAGCAGGGAGGGAATCAAGAGCTCCTACAATGAGCAGTTCTTC.